The source of this T cell receptor beta chain is a study of shared clonotypes between healthy human individuals. Assay: immunoSEQ multiplex PCR; the TCRdb copy retains only in-frame clones and omits some. The sample comprises more than 2 million clones, 85% to 95% of which are singletons, and under 0.15% rests with the top ten. Germline V gene data show CDR1 as SQVTM and CDR2 as ANQGSEA. The CDR3 has 14 residues. The V and J ends lost 1 base and 3 bases, in that order; junction bases with no gene match: 4. The sequenced sample was naive CD4+ T cells sorted from blood. The subset: CD45RA+ positively selected. The V and J genes are TRBV29-1 and TRBJ1-1; TRBD1 matches at 8 bases. The TCR comes from a young man in good health. CDR3 nucleotide sequence: TGCAGCGTTGAAGTGGCAGGGGGCTACACTGAAGCTTTCTTT. Its protein is CSVEVAGGYTEAFF.